This TCR beta chain was recorded in a study of cytomegalovirus exposure and HLA in healthy donors. V was shortened by 6 bases and J by 0 bases, with 11 bases between the two germline ends. In germline, CDR1 is SNHLY, CDR2 FYNNEI. CDR3 length equals 14 residues. Primers included in the PCR were 60 Vbeta and 13 Jbeta primers. Per the study methods: It was a later analysis that counted roughly 80 million unique TCR beta chains, of which roughly 11 million were shared. Assay used: immunoSEQ multiplex PCR; TCRdb lists only in-frame clones, some missing. V and J calls and clone size follow that table, whereas D and trimming were derived from the DNA. The table lists 150,000 to 250,000 clones, 70% to 80% of them singletons. Study findings and constraints: HLA alleles showed associations with 16,951 TCR beta sequences in a later analysis, at a 0.05 false discovery rate. It was only CMV serostatus that was available as immune exposure information. The investigators catalogued 164 TCR beta chains as cytomegalovirus-associated.

This clone was seen a single time. Antigen: not known. The clonotype comes from a man younger than 40 in good health and CMV-seronegative. V usage is TRBV2 and J usage is TRBJ1-1; D remains ambiguous. Sequenced input: PBMCs. This CDR3 is CASSRGELNTEAFF. DNA for the CDR3: TGTGCCAGCAGCCGCGGGGAATTGAACACTGAAGCTTTCTTT.